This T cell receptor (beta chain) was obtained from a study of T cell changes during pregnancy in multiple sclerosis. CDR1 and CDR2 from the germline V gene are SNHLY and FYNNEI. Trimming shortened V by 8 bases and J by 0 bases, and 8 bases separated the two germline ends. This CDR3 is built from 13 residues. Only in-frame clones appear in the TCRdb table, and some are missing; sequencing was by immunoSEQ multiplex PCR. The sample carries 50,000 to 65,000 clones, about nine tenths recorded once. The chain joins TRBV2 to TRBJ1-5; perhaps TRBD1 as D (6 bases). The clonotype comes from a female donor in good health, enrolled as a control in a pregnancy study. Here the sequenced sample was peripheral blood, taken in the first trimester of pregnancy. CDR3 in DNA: TGTGCCAGCGCCAGGGGTAGCAATCAGCCCCAGCATTTT. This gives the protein CASARGSNQPQHF.